This T cell receptor beta chain was obtained from a study of PD-1 blockade in classical Hodgkin lymphoma. Remarks on this clone: Its antigen is undetermined.

Study results and caveats: Newly diagnosed patients reportedly trailed healthy donors in baseline TCR diversity.

Germline CDR1 and CDR2: SGHRS and YFSETQ. The CDR3 contains 16 residues. V was clipped by 3 bases and J by 4 bases; unmatched bases: 9. The patients all showed relapse after autologous stem cell transplantation, while their brentuximab vedotin exposure varied. Repertoires were generated with immunoSEQ multiplex PCR, while TCRdb's copy carries only in-frame clones and drops some. The sample has 95,000 to 100,000 clones, around 89% seen once; the top ten hold about 6.4%. The chain couples TRBV5-1 to TRBJ2-3, with 9 bases matching TRBD1. The sequences come from peripheral blood mononuclear cells (PBMCs), collected before the second cycle of nivolumab. This receptor was obtained from a human donor with classical Hodgkin lymphoma. CDR3 in amino acids: CASSWGTGIEADTQYF. The CDR3 coding sequence is TGCGCCAGCAGCTGGGGGACAGGGATCGAAGCAGATACGCAGTATTTT. The full variable domain, completed using reference TRBV5-1 and TRBJ2-3, is KAGVTQTPRYLIKTRGQQVTLSCSPISGHRSVSWYQQTPGQGLQFLFEYFSETQRNKGNFPGRFSGRQFSNSRSEMNVSTLELGDSALYLCASSWGTGIEADTQYFGPGTRLTVL.